A single sample is the source of the 24 T cell receptor beta chains below, sequenced in a study of blood T cell repertoires in COVID-19. Clones were read by immunoSEQ multiplex PCR, and TCRdb kept only the in-frame ones, dropping some. The sample contains approximately 63,000 clones, roughly 84% of which appear only once. Material for sequencing was peripheral blood. These receptors all come from a man aged 80 or over in a cohort sampled during active COVID-19.

The J gene is TRBJ2-6, the V gene TRBV25-1; possibly TRBD2 for D (6 bases). The germline gives CDR1 MGHDK, CDR2 SYGVNS. CDR3 length: 16 residues. The V gene lost 3 bases and the J gene lost 1 base, with 10 bases spanning the gap. The CDR3 loop is CASSEGGSSGANVLTF. The CDR3 DNA reads as TGTGCCAGCAGTGAGGGGGGATCTTCTGGGGCCAACGTCCTGACTTTC. Full variable domain (rest looked up from reference TRBV25-1 and TRBJ2-6): EADIYQTPRYLVIGTGKKITLECSQTMGHDKMYWYQQDPGMELHLIHYSYGVNSTEKGDLSSESTVSRIRTEHFPLTLESARPSHTSQYLCASSEGGSSGANVLTFGAGSRLTVL.

The chain is built from TRBV20-1 and TRBJ1-3, with 7 positions matching TRBD1. After removal of 3 bases from V and 2 bases from J, the junction contained 1 base not matched to a gene. This CDR3 contains 13 residues. From germline, CDR1 is DFQATT and CDR2 SNEGSKA (reference sequence). In DNA, the CDR3 is TGCAGTGCTAGTCAGGGGGCTGGAAACACCATATATTTT. Its protein is CSASQGAGNTIYF.

V gene TRBV4-1 combines with J gene TRBJ2-5; 8 bases agree with TRBD1. The CDR3 is 14 amino acids. The V segment lost 4 bases and the J segment 2 bases; nucleotides outside the gene matches: 3. Looked up from germline, CDR1 is MGHRA and CDR2 is YSYEKL. The CDR3 here is CASSRGQGQETQYF. CDR3 nucleotides: TGCGCCAGCAGCCGCGGACAGGGACAAGAGACCCAGTACTTC.

CDR3 sequence (DNA): TGTGCCTCATCAGGGGGCGGAAGGTACGAGCAGTACTTC. Translated: CASSGGGRYEQYF. The gene calls are TRBV19 and TRBJ2-7; 8 bases map to TRBD1. The V gene's germline CDR1 is LNHDA and CDR2 SQIVND (reference sequence). The CDR3 contains 13 residues. Trimming at V came to 11 bases and at J to 4 bases, leaving 10 bases not matched to a gene.

The J gene is TRBJ2-7, the V gene TRBV6-5; 7 nucleotides agree with TRBD2. The CDR3 has 15 residues. V shed 0 bases, J shed 2 bases, and the junction held 4 bases outside the gene matches. Germline assignment: CDR1 MNHEY and CDR2 SVGAGI. The CDR3 bases are TGTGCCAGCAGTTACTCCCCTAGCGGAACCTACGAGCAGTACTTC. This encodes CASSYSPSGTYEQYF.

The chain recombines TRBV19 with TRBJ1-4, with 7 bases that match TRBD1. CDR1 LNHDA and CDR2 SQIVND come from the germline V gene (reference sequence). Losses at the gene ends were 1 base for V and 7 bases for J; bases not matched to a gene: 9. This CDR3 spans 16 amino acids. The CDR3 DNA sequence: TGTGCCAGTAGTATAGTCGGAGGGGGCCAGAGTGAAAAACTGTTTTTT. It encodes CASSIVGGGQSEKLFF.

In its sample, this clone was seen once. This sequence joins TRBV3-1 (or the pseudogene TRBV3-2) and TRBJ2-1; D might be TRBD1 (6 bases). CDR3 length: 16 amino acids. Germline CDR1 LGHDT, CDR2 YNNKEL (reference sequence). Trimming removed 4 bases at V and 7 bases at J, with 20 bases between. The CDR3 is CASSPEPGQLSNEQFF. The DNA for the CDR3 is TGTGCCAGCAGCCCGGAACCAGGACAGTTAAGTAATGAGCAGTTCTTC.

This sequence joins TRBV18 and TRBJ2-6; D is ambiguous. Germline V gives CDR1 KGHSH, CDR2 LQKENI. The CDR3 runs 17 residues. The germline V and J ends were trimmed by 3 bases and 0 bases, with 12 bases remaining between them. CDR3 DNA: TGTGCCAGCTCACCTCTAAGTATCAACTCTGGGGCCAACGTCCTGACTTTC. It translates to CASSPLSINSGANVLTF.

The chain couples TRBV10-3 to TRBJ2-5; TRBD2 agrees at 7 bases. This CDR3 is built from 15 residues. V was pared by 0 bases and J by 1 base, with 2 bases of the junction left unmatched. CDR1 is ENHRY and CDR2 is SYGVKD in the germline V gene. CDR3 in amino acids: CAISESGGTQETQYF. The CDR3 coding sequence is TGTGCCATCAGTGAGTCGGGGGGGACCCAAGAGACCCAGTACTTC.

This clone was detected only once. This chain joins TRBV3-1 (or the pseudogene TRBV3-2) and TRBJ2-7; 7 bases map to TRBD1. The CDR3 runs to 14 residues. The germline V gene encodes CDR1 LGHDT and CDR2 YNNKEL (reference sequence). Unmatched junction bases numbered 9, after V lost 5 bases and J lost 5 bases. The CDR3 is CASSKTGLGDEQYF. The CDR3 region has the DNA TGTGCCAGCAGCAAGACAGGGTTAGGGGACGAGCAGTACTTC.

The rearrangement joins TRBV2 to TRBJ1-5; D perhaps matches TRBD1 (6 bases). There are 16 residues in the CDR3. The germline V gene has CDR1 SNHLY and CDR2 FYNNEI. Trimming took off 3 bases at V and 1 base at J, with 13 bases between the two ends. The CDR3 DNA sequence: TGTGCCAGCAGTGAGAGAGGCAGGGGAAGCAATCAGCCCCAGCATTTT. This encodes CASSERGRGSNQPQHF.

The V gene is TRBV15, the J gene TRBJ1-5; D remains ambiguous. The V end lost 1 base, the J end lost 1 base, and 11 bases lay between the germline ends. Germline-derived CDR1 and CDR2 are LNHNV and YYDKDF (reference sequence). This CDR3 spans 16 amino acids. DNA for the CDR3: TGTGCCACCAGCAGAGCCGGCGGTTCGAGCAATCAGCCCCAGCATTTT. Encoded protein: CATSRAGGSSNQPQHF.

The rearrangement joins TRBV5-1 to TRBJ1-1, with D perhaps matching TRBD1 (5 bases). Germline CDR1 SGHRS, CDR2 YFSETQ. Trimming removed 4 bases from V and 1 base from J, with 11 bases in between. CDR3 length equals 14 residues. CDR3 DNA: TGCGCCAGCAGCCGGGGGGACGGGAACACTGAAGCTTTCTTT. Its protein is CASSRGDGNTEAFF.

The chain couples TRBV11-2 to TRBJ2-3; 9 positions match TRBD2. There are 15 residues in the CDR3. The germline V gene encodes CDR1 SGHAT and CDR2 FQNNGV. Losses at the gene ends were 7 bases for V and 8 bases for J; bases not matched to a gene: 13. DNA for the CDR3: TGTGCCAGCACCTCCCCGAATTTAGCGGGAGTTACGCAGTATTTT. It specifies CASTSPNLAGVTQYF.

The V and J genes are TRBV9 and TRBJ1-4, with a possible D match to TRBD1 (5 bases). This CDR3 spans 15 amino acids. Germline V lookup: CDR1 SGDLS, CDR2 YYNGEE. Trimming cost V 0 bases and J 3 bases, with 9 bases left between them. CDR3 region: CASSVAGTSNEKLFF. For the CDR3, the DNA is TGTGCCAGCAGCGTAGCAGGGACTTCTAATGAAAAACTGTTTTTT.

The chain couples TRBV30 to TRBJ2-4, with 8 positions matching TRBD1. The junction had 0 bases not matched to a gene; V was cut back by 1 base and J by 4 bases. CDR1 GTSNPN and CDR2 SVGIG come from the germline V gene (reference sequence). The CDR3 totals 13 residues. CDR3: CAWSDRGKNIQYF. In nucleotides, the CDR3 is TGTGCCTGGAGTGACAGGGGGAAAAACATTCAGTACTTC.

CDR3 bases: TGCGCCAGCAGCCAAGATCCTGGTAGCTCATCAACAGATACGCAGTATTTT. Residues: CASSQDPGSSSTDTQYF. The rearrangement links TRBV4-3 to TRBJ2-3; D is undetermined. CDR1 and CDR2 from the germline V gene are LGHNA and YSLEER. Trimming shortened V by 0 bases and J by 3 bases, and 16 bases separated the two germline ends. This CDR3 is built from 17 residues.

The J gene is TRBJ1-1, the V gene TRBV30, with D tentatively TRBD1 (5 bases). The CDR3 extends over 12 amino acids. In germline, CDR1 is GTSNPN, CDR2 SVGIG (reference sequence). V lost 5 bases and J 4 bases, leaving 11 bases between the germline ends. The CDR3 reads CAWAREGTEAFF. CDR3 DNA: TGTGCCTGGGCCAGGGAGGGCACTGAAGCTTTCTTT.

The chain employs TRBV7-9 and TRBJ1-5, with a tentative D call TRBD1 (5 bases). The CDR3 runs 18 residues. Germline-derived CDR1 and CDR2 are SEHNR and FQNEAQ (reference sequence). Between the trimmed V and J ends, which lost 3 bases and 4 bases, there was a span of 22 bases. CDR3 residues: CASSFTEGTRLGNQPQHF. DNA for the CDR3: TGTGCCAGCAGCTTTACCGAGGGGACTCGACTGGGAAATCAGCCCCAGCATTTT.

The V gene is TRBV4-3, the J gene TRBJ2-7, with TRBD2 identical over 12 bases. The CDR3 is made up of 17 amino acids. Germline V gene data show CDR1 as LGHNA and CDR2 as YSLEER. Germline trimming cut 3 bases from V and 3 bases from J; bases unmatched to any gene: 9. Written as DNA, the CDR3 is TGCGCCAGCAGCCATATGACTAGCGGGGGAACCAGCTACGAGCAGTACTTC. Its translation is CASSHMTSGGTSYEQYF.

The V call is TRBV25-1, the J call TRBJ2-7; 8 bases fit TRBD1. CDR3 length: 13 amino acids. Germline CDR1 is MGHDK and CDR2 is SYGVNS. V shed 10 bases, J shed 2 bases, and the junction held 7 bases outside the gene matches. CDR3 coding DNA: TGTGCCACTACAGGGGGTCCCCCCTACGAGCAGTACTTC. Its translation is CATTGGPPYEQYF.

This rearrangement joins TRBV10-2 to TRBJ2-4, with 7 bases that match TRBD1. Germline assignment: CDR1 WSHSY and CDR2 SAAADI. V lost 3 bases, J lost 5 bases, and 4 bases stayed unmatched. This CDR3 spans 14 amino acids. The CDR3 DNA sequence: TGCGCCAGCAGTGATGCAGACAGGGAAAACATTCAGTACTTC. Protein product: CASSDADRENIQYF.

The chain recombines TRBV10-2 with TRBJ2-5, with D maybe TRBD1 (5 bases). Trimming removed 2 bases at V and 4 bases at J, with 8 bases between. The CDR3 runs to 13 residues. Germline V CDR1 and CDR2: WSHSY, SAAADI. The CDR3 coding sequence is TGCGCCAGCAGTGAGGAAAGGGGAGAGACCCAGTACTTC. It yields the protein CASSEERGETQYF.

The gene calls are TRBV3-1 (or the pseudogene TRBV3-2) and TRBJ2-7; 9 positions agree with TRBD1. The germline gives CDR1 LGHDT, CDR2 YNNKEL (reference sequence). J gave up 5 bases and V 2 bases, and 10 bases lay outside the gene matches. The CDR3 length is 16 residues. This CDR3 reads CASSQTGTGLLHEQYF. The DNA of the CDR3 is TGTGCCAGCAGCCAAACCGGGACAGGGCTCTTGCACGAGCAGTACTTC.